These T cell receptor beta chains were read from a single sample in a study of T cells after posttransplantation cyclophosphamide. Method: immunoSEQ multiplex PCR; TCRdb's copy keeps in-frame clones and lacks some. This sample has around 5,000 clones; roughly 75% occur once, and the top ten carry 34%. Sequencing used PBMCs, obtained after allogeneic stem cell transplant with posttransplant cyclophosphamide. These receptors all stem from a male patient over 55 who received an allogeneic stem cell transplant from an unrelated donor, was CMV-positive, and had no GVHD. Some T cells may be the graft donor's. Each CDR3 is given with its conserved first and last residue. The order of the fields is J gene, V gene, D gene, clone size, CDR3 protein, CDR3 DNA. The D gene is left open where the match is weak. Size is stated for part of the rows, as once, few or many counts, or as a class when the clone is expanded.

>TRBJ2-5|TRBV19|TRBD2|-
CASGRAGGPRETQYF
TGTGCCAGTGGGAGAGCGGGAGGGCCGCGGGAGACCCAGTACTTC
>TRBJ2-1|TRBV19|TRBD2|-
CASSIMTSGRNEQFF
TGTGCCAGTAGTATAATGACTAGCGGGAGAAATGAGCAGTTCTTC
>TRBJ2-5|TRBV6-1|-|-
CASSEGGSVETQYF
TGTGCCAGCAGTGAAGGGGGCTCAGTAGAGACCCAGTACTTC
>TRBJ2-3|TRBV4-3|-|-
CASSQRSVGTDTQYF
TGCGCCAGCAGCCAGAGGTCAGTGGGCACAGATACGCAGTATTTT
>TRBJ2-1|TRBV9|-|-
CASSFTHNNEQFF
TGTGCCAGCAGCTTCACCCACAACAATGAGCAGTTCTTC
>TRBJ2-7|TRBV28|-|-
CASSSRVRGGEQYF
TGTGCCAGCAGTTCCCGAGTGAGGGGGGGCGAGCAGTACTTC
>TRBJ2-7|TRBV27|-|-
CASRGAGAESYEQYF
TGTGCCAGCAGAGGGGCGGGGGCTGAATCCTACGAGCAGTACTTC
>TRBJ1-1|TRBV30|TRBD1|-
CAWSGGAGGQNTEAFF
TGTGCCTGGAGTGGGGGGGCAGGGGGACAGAACACTGAAGCTTTCTTT
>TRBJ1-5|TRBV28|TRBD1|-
CASSPGGSNQPQHF
TGTGCCAGCAGTCCAGGGGGGAGCAATCAGCCCCAGCATTTT
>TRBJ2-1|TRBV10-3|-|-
CAAQGGFTAGAAYNEQFF
TGTGCCGCCCAGGGGGGTTTTACAGCGGGAGCGGCCTACAATGAGCAGTTCTTC
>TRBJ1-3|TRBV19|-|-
CASSEQGSGNTIYF
TGTGCCAGTAGTGAACAGGGATCTGGAAACACCATATATTTT
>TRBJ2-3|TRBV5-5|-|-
CASSLGASVVTDTQYF
TGTGCCAGCAGCTTGGGGGCTAGCGTAGTTACTGATACGCAGTATTTT
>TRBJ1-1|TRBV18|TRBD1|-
CASSPGQARDTEAFF
TGTGCCAGCTCACCGGGACAGGCCCGGGACACTGAAGCTTTCTTT
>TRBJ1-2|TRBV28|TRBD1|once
CASSPIDRDRNYGYTF
TGTGCCAGCAGTCCCATCGACAGGGATAGGAACTATGGCTACACCTTC
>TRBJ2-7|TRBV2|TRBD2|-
CASTGTSGRVQYEQYF
TGTGCCAGCACCGGGACTAGCGGGAGGGTACAGTACGAGCAGTACTTC
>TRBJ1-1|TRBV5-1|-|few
CASSGTVNTEAFF
TGCGCCAGCAGCGGTACTGTGAACACTGAAGCTTTCTTT
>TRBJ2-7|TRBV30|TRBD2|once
CAWRRSGGPSSYEQYF
TGTGCCTGGAGGAGGAGCGGGGGGCCTAGCTCCTACGAGCAGTACTTC
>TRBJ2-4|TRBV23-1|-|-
CASPRGPRFAVQYF
TGCGCCAGCCCTAGAGGGCCAAGATTTGCGGTTCAGTACTTC
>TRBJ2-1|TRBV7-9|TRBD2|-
CASSLPRLAEYYNEQFF
TGTGCCAGCAGCTTACCCCGACTAGCGGAATATTACAATGAGCAGTTCTTC
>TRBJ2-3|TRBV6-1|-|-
CASSVSGASTDTQYF
TGTGCCAGCAGTGTGTCAGGGGCTAGCACAGATACGCAGTATTTT
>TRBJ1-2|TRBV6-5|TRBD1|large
CASRLQGFGGYTF
TGTGCCAGCAGGTTACAGGGGTTTGGTGGCTACACCTTC
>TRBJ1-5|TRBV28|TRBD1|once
CASSQRGQVNQPQHF
TGTGCCAGCAGCCAAAGGGGACAGGTCAATCAGCCCCAGCATTTT
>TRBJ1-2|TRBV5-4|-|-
CASSSDLGGNYGYTF
TGTGCCAGCAGCTCGGACCTCGGCGGGAACTATGGCTACACCTTC
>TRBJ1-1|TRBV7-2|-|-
CASSPDLYRENTEAFF
TGTGCCAGCAGTCCAGACCTATACAGGGAGAACACTGAAGCTTTCTTT
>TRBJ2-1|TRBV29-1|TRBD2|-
CSAPRFLAGITTNEQFF
TGCAGCGCCCCCCGGTTCCTAGCGGGGATTACTACTAATGAGCAGTTCTTC
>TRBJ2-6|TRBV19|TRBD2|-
CASSSRLAGGSGANVLTF
TGTGCCAGTAGTTCCCGCCTAGCGGGAGGGTCTGGGGCCAACGTCCTGACTTTC
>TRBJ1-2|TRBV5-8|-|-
CASSFGGNYGYTF
TGTGCCAGCAGCTTCGGGGGGAACTATGGCTACACCTTC
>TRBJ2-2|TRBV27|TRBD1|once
CASSRQPTGGAYPGELFF
TGTGCCAGCAGTAGGCAGCCTACAGGGGGCGCTTACCCCGGGGAGCTGTTTTTT
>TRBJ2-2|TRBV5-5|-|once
CASSLYLNTGELFF
TGTGCCAGCAGCTTGTATTTAAACACCGGGGAGCTGTTTTTT
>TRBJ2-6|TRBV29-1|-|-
CSVRDTGSGANVLTF
TGCAGCGTCAGAGATACAGGGTCTGGGGCCAACGTCCTGACTTTC
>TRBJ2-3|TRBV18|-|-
CASSPQGPGIDTQYF
TGTGCCAGCTCACCTCAGGGCCCCGGCATAGATACGCAGTATTTT
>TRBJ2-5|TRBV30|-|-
CAWSVQGIETQYF
TGTGCCTGGAGTGTACAGGGCATAGAGACCCAGTACTTC
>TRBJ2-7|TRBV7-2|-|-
CASSSPGGKAYEQYF
TGTGCCAGCAGTAGTCCAGGAGGGAAGGCCTACGAGCAGTACTTC
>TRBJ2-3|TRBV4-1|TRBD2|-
CASWGPVWGGGPDTQYF
TGCGCCAGTTGGGGTCCGGTGTGGGGCGGGGGTCCAGATACGCAGTATTTT
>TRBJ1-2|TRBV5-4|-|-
CASSYKGGTIYGYTF
TGTGCCAGCAGCTACAAAGGGGGTACCATCTATGGCTACACCTTC
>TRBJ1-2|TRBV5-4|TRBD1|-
CASSLGPGQGNYGYTF
TGTGCCAGCAGCTTGGGGCCTGGACAGGGAAACTATGGCTACACCTTC
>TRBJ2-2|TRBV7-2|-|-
CASSLYRLVNTGELFF
TGTGCCAGCAGCTTATATCGGCTAGTGAACACCGGGGAGCTGTTTTTT
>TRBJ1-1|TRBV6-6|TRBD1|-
CASSPGTGNEAFF
TGTGCCAGCAGTCCCGGGACAGGGAATGAAGCTTTCTTT
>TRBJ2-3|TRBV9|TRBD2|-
CASSPEGAGQRDTQYF
TGTGCCAGCAGCCCGGAGGGAGCGGGGCAGAGAGATACGCAGTATTTT
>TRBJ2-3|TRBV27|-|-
CASSLAGDTQYF
TGTGCCAGCAGTTTAGCGGGGGATACGCAGTATTTT
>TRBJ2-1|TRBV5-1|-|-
CASSLDTNEQFF
TGCGCCAGCAGCTTGGACACGAATGAGCAGTTCTTC
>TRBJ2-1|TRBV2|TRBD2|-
CASKGLAGDKYNEQFF
TGTGCCAGCAAAGGACTAGCGGGAGATAAGTACAATGAGCAGTTCTTC
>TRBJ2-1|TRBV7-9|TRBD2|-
CASQASGGFNSGNEQFF
TGTGCCAGCCAGGCTAGCGGGGGATTTAATAGTGGCAATGAGCAGTTCTTC
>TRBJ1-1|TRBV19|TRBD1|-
CASSMSGTAVMNTEAFF
TGTGCCAGTAGTATGTCGGGGACAGCCGTCATGAACACTGAAGCTTTCTTT
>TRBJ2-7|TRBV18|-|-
CASSPRTEYEQYF
TGTGCCAGCTCACCACGGACAGAATACGAGCAGTACTTC
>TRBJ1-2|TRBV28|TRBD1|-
CASSSGQGTYGYTF
TGTGCCAGCAGTTCAGGACAGGGTACCTATGGCTACACCTTC
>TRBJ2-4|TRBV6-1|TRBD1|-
CASSGAGTGGRNIQYF
TGTGCCAGCAGTGGGGCCGGGACAGGGGGGCGGAACATTCAGTACTTC
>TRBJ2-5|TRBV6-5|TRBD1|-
CASSPPGTEQETQYF
TGTGCCAGCAGTCCACCCGGGACAGAGCAAGAGACCCAGTACTTC